The 22 T cell receptor beta chains given below trace back to one sample, sequenced in a study of identical twins (dated by TCRdb to the mid-2010s). The library was built by means of 5' RACE. Sequencing relied on an Illumina HiSeq 2000. TCRdb applied fastp at Q25 and MiXCR to the public reads, then kept only in-frame beta chains. Every distinct CDR3 protein forms one entry, paired with its most common genes and DNA. Recorded for this sample are some 320,000 distinct CDR3 sequences; roughly an eighth of them occurred a single time. The ten largest clones represent 7.2% of the sample. This same sample was also taken into another study, of yellow fever vaccine responses in identical twins.

Sequencing was done on a sample of CD8+ T cells sorted from blood. Source of these receptors: a woman in her late teens or twenties in good health.

This clonotype occurred a few times. The chain employs TRBV27 and TRBJ2-2; tentatively, D is TRBD1 or TRBD2 (5 bases each). The CDR3 contains 13 residues. The V gene's germline CDR1 is MNHEY and CDR2 SMNVEV (reference sequence). Between the trimmed V and J ends, which lost 2 bases and 9 bases, there was a span of 10 bases. Written as DNA, the CDR3 is TGTGCCAGCAGTTTAGGGGACGCCCGGGAGCTGTTTTTT. As protein: CASSLGDARELFF.

At least ten counts were recorded for this clonotype. This sequence joins TRBV12-3 or TRBV12-4 and TRBJ2-5; a possible D gene is TRBD1 (6 bases). CDR3 length: 14 amino acids. Trimming shortened V by 1 base and J by 5 bases, and 11 bases separated the two germline ends. In DNA, the CDR3 is TGTGCCAGCAGTTTAGATGGGGGCGGCGAGACCCAGTACTTC. Amino acids: CASSLDGGGETQYF.

A few counts support this clonotype. This rearrangement joins TRBV27 to TRBJ2-3; 7 bases align to TRBD2. V was pared by 3 bases and J by 3 bases, with 3 bases of the junction left unmatched. CDR1 is MNHEY and CDR2 is SMNVEV in the germline V gene (reference sequence). This CDR3 has 14 amino acids. The CDR3 DNA follows: TGTGCCAGCAGTTTGTGGGAGGGAACAGATACGCAGTATTTT. Its translation: CASSLWEGTDTQYF.

Many counts were recorded for this clonotype. The V gene is TRBV25-1, the J gene TRBJ1-1; D is unclear. V lost 6 bases to trimming and J lost 1 base, with 6 bases between them. From germline, CDR1 is MGHDK and CDR2 SYGVNS. This CDR3 has 12 residues. For the CDR3, the DNA is TGTGCCAGCAGGACCTGGAACACTGAAGCTTTCTTT. This sequence encodes CASRTWNTEAFF. The full variable domain, rest sourced from reference TRBV25-1 and TRBJ1-1, is EADIYQTPRYLVIGTGKKITLECSQTMGHDKMYWYQQDPGMELHLIHYSYGVNSTEKGDLSSESTVSRIRTEHFPLTLESARPSHTSQYLCASRTWNTEAFFGQGTRLTVV.

This clonotype has a handful of counts. This chain uses TRBV7-8 with TRBJ2-7; 9 bases map to TRBD1. Germline V gene sequence: CDR1 SGHVS, CDR2 FQNEAQ. The CDR3 is 16 amino acids. Trimming removed 4 bases from V and 5 bases from J; junction bases left unmatched: 12. The CDR3 spells CASSSYTGGEAHEQYV. The CDR3 DNA sequence: TGTGCCAGCAGCTCGTACACAGGGGGCGAGGCTCACGAGCAGTACGTC.

The genes are TRBV2 and TRBJ2-5; D tentatively reads TRBD1 or TRBD2 (5 bases each). CDR1 and CDR2 (germline): SNHLY, FYNNEI. The CDR3 covers 16 residues. V was clipped by 1 base and J by 5 bases, with 17 bases between them. CDR3 sequence: CASSEGGGPLSETQYF. In nucleotides, the CDR3 is TGTGCCAGCAGTGAAGGTGGGGGACCACTCTCGGAGACCCAGTACTTC.

This clonotype was counted between two and nine times. The chain couples TRBV7-9 to TRBJ1-1; weak D call: TRBD1 (6 bases). CDR1 and CDR2 from the germline V gene are SEHNR and FQNEAQ (reference sequence). The CDR3 spans 13 residues. The ends were cut back, 5 bases at V and 5 bases at J, with 12 bases in the middle. The CDR3 nucleotides are TGTGCCAGCAGCGGGGGGGCTGGAACTGAAGCTTTCTTT. It encodes CASSGGAGTEAFF. The whole variable domain, filled in from reference TRBV7-9 and TRBJ1-1, reads DTGVSQNPRHKITKRGQNVTFRCDPISEHNRLYWYRQTLGQGPEFLTYFQNEAQLEKSRLLSDRFSAERPKGSFSTLEIQRTEQGDSAMYLCASSGGAGTEAFFGQGTRLTVV.

The rearrangement links TRBV20-1 to TRBJ2-7; a weak D match, TRBD1 (5 bases). Germline V gene sequence: CDR1 DFQATT, CDR2 SNEGSKA (reference sequence). Trimming shortened V by 5 bases and J by 3 bases, and 11 bases separated the two germline ends. The CDR3 sequence is 12 residues long. CDR3 sequence (DNA): TGCAGTGCTCCCCTGACAGACTACGAGCAGTACTTC. Translating gives CSAPLTDYEQYF.

This clonotype was seen a few times. This chain uses TRBV7-8 with TRBJ1-1; tentatively, D is TRBD1 (5 bases). Germline lookup yields CDR1 SGHVS and CDR2 FQNEAQ. There are 13 residues in the CDR3. Trimming pared 5 bases from V and 3 bases from J, leaving 10 bases between. The CDR3 loop reads CASSGGTYTEAFF. Written as DNA, the CDR3 is TGTGCCAGCAGCGGCGGGACCTACACTGAAGCTTTCTTT.

Comment on this clonotype: A clone one base away is much larger, so this may be a read error. The V and J genes are TRBV5-1 and TRBJ2-7; D is possibly TRBD1 (6 bases). CDR1 SGHRS and CDR2 YFSETQ come from the germline V gene. CDR3 length: 15 residues. CDR3 bases: TGCGCCAGCAGCTTGTTCAGGGGTCCGACCTACGTGCAGTACGTC. The encoded protein is CASSLFRGPTYVQYV.

The CDR3: CASSYSSGGEQYV. The DNA of the CDR3 is TGTGCCAGCAGTTACTCTTCCGGGGGCGAGCAGTACGTC. The chain is built from TRBV6-6 and TRBJ2-7; D might be TRBD2 (6 bases). The germline V gene has CDR1 MNHNY and CDR2 SVGAGI (reference sequence). The CDR3 totals 13 residues. V was shortened by 0 bases and J by 6 bases, with 9 bases between the two germline ends.

This clonotype was counted a few times. The chain's CDR3 is CASSPKAGQANYGYTF. As DNA, the CDR3 is TGTGCCAGCAGCCCCAAGGCGGGGCAGGCCAACTATGGCTACACCTTC. The chain carries TRBV7-6 and TRBJ1-2, with D perhaps TRBD1 (5 bases). Germline assignment: CDR1 SGHVS and CDR2 FNYEAQ. This CDR3 has 16 amino acids. Trimming took 5 bases from V and 2 from J, leaving 18 bases between them.

In this sample, this clonotype turned up many times. The V and J genes are TRBV29-1 and TRBJ1-1; 8 positions match TRBD1. Trimming removed 0 bases from V and 5 bases from J; junction bases left unmatched: 8. The CDR3 length is 15 residues. Germline V gene data show CDR1 as SQVTM and CDR2 as ANQGSEA. The CDR3 sequence: CSVEDPDRGGTEAFF. DNA for the CDR3: TGCAGCGTTGAAGATCCTGACAGGGGAGGTACTGAAGCTTTCTTT.

There are a few counts of this clonotype. The chain recombines TRBV5-5 with TRBJ2-7; TRBD1 matches 7 bases. CDR3 length equals 14 residues. The trim removed 0 bases at V and 1 base at J, leaving 1 base unmatched. CDR1 is SGHKS, CDR2 YYEKEE, per germline (reference sequence). CDR3 DNA sequence: TGTGCCAGCAGCTTGGCCAGGGGGTCCTACGAGCAGTACTTC. Protein product: CASSLARGSYEQYF. Using reference TRBV5-5 and TRBJ2-7 for the parts outside the CDR3, the full variable domain is DAGVTQSPTHLIKTRGQQVTLRCSPISGHKSVSWYQQVLGQGPQFIFQYYEKEERGRGNFPDRFSARQFPNYSSELNVNALLLGDSALYLCASSLARGSYEQYFGPGTRLTVT.

At least ten counts were recorded for this clonotype. In DNA form, the CDR3 reads TGCAGTGCTAGAGATCCAGGCGTCACAGATACGCAGTATTTT. It is translated as CSARDPGVTDTQYF. The V call is TRBV20-1, the J call TRBJ2-3, with D unclear. The CDR3 totals 14 residues. V was clipped by 0 bases and J by 2 bases, with 9 bases between them. Germline V lookup: CDR1 DFQATT, CDR2 SNEGSKA (reference sequence).

CDR3 in DNA: TGTGCCAGCAGCAAAGCGCGCAGGGGCAGAGGGATTTCACCCCTCCACTTT. It translates to CASSKARRGRGISPLHF. The chain carries TRBV21-1 and TRBJ1-6; TRBD1, the table's D call, was not compared with the DNA. TRBV21-1 is a listed pseudogene. The CDR3 runs to 17 residues.

This clonotype was seen a few times. Since no conserved phenylalanine or tryptophan closes the CDR3, a read error is the likely cause. V is TRBV29-1 and J is TRBJ1-1, with D maybe TRBD1 (5 bases). Trimming shortened V by 0 bases and J by 6 bases, and 17 bases separated the two germline ends. Germline CDR1 is SQVTM and CDR2 is ANQGSEA. The CDR3 covers 15 residues. In DNA, the CDR3 is TGCAGCGTTGAAGAAGGCGGGACGAGTATTGCTGAAGCTTTCCTT. It encodes CSVEEGGTSIAEAFL.

As to this clonotype: This may stem from a read error, because a much larger clone lies one nucleotide away. The chain carries TRBV6-2 or TRBV6-3 and TRBJ2-3; the D is unclear. The CDR3 is 13 amino acids. Trimming stripped 2 bases from V and 2 bases from J, with 5 bases between. Germline V gives CDR1 MNHEY, CDR2 SVGEGT. CDR3 coding DNA: TGTGCCAGCAGTTACGGGAACACAGATACGCAGTATTTT. This sequence encodes CASSYGNTDTQYF.

This clonotype turned up a few times. The chain couples TRBV7-8 to TRBJ2-5; 10 bases match TRBD2. After removal of 1 base from V and 7 bases from J, the junction contained 9 bases not matched to a gene. Germline V CDR1 and CDR2: SGHVS, FQNEAQ. This CDR3 spans 16 amino acids. The CDR3 spells CASSLGASGSIGTQYF. The CDR3 region has the DNA TGTGCCAGCAGCTTAGGGGCTAGCGGGAGCATCGGGACCCAGTACTTC.

This clonotype was observed many times. The chain is built from TRBV20-1 and TRBJ2-5; D is ambiguous. This CDR3 has 12 amino acids. V lost 4 bases, J lost 3 bases, and 9 bases lay in between. Germline CDR1 DFQATT, CDR2 SNEGSKA (reference sequence). CDR3 coding DNA: TGCAGTGCTACTCGACAAAAAGAGACCCAGTACTTC. This gives the protein CSATRQKETQYF.

The chain couples TRBV27 to TRBJ1-2; 8 nucleotides match TRBD1. The CDR3 consists of 16 residues. V shed 5 bases and J 1 base; nucleotides not matched to a gene: 9. CDR1 is MNHEY and CDR2 is SMNVEV in the germline V gene (reference sequence). The DNA of the CDR3 is TGTGCCAGCAGTAGAACGACAGGGGCTGTTAACTATGGCTACACCTTC. This translates into CASSRTTGAVNYGYTF.

This clonotype has ten or more counts. The V call is TRBV12-3 or TRBV12-4, the J call TRBJ2-5; 10 bases fit TRBD2. The trim removed 3 bases at V and 9 bases at J, leaving 10 bases unmatched. This CDR3 comprises 15 residues. CDR3 bases: TGTGCCAGCAGTTTGTGGGGACTAGCGCTGAAGGCCCAGTACTTC. Protein product: CASSLWGLALKAQYF.